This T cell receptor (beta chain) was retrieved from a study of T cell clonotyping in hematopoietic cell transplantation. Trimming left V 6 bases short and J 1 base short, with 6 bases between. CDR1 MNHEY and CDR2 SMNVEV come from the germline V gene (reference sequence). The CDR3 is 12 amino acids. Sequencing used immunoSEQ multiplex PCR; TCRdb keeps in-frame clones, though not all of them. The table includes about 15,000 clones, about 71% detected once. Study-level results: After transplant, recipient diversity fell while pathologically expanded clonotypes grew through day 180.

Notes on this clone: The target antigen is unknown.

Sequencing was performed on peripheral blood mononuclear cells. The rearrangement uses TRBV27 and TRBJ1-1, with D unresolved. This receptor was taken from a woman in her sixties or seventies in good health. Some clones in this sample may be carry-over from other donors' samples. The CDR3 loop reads CASSFRNTEAFF. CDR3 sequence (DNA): TGTGCCAGCAGCTTCAGGAACACTGAAGCTTTCTTT.